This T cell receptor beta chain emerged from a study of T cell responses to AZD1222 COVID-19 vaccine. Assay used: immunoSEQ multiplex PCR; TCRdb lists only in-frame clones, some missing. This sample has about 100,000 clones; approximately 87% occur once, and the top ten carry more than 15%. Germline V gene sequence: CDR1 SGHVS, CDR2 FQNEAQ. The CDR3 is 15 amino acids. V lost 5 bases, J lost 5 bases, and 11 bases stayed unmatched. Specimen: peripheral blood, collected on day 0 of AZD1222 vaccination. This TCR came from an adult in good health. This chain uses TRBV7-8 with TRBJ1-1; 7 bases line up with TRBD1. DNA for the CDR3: TGTGCCAGCAGCCCCACAAGAGACAGGGCAACTGAAGCTTTCTTT. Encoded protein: CASSPTRDRATEAFF.